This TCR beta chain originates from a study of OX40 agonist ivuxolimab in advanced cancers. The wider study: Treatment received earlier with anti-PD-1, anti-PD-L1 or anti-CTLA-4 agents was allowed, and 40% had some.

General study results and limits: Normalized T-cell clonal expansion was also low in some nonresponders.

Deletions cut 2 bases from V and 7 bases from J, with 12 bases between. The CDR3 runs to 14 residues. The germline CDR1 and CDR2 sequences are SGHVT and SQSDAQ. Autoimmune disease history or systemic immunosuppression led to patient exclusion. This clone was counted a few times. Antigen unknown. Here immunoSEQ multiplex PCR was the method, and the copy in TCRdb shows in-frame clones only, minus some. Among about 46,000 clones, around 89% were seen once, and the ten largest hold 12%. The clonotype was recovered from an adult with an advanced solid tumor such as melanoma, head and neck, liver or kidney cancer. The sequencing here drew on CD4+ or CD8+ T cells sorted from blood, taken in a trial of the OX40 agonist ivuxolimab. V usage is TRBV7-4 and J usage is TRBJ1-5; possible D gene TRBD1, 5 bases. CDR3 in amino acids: CASSLQGLKQPQHF. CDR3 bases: TGTGCCAGCAGCTTACAGGGTTTGAAGCAGCCCCAGCATTTT.